These 29 T cell receptor beta chains were all obtained from the same sample, sequenced in a study of T cell responses to AZD1222 COVID-19 vaccine. This table comes from immunoSEQ multiplex PCR, and its TCRdb copy is limited to in-frame clones, with some not included. The sample lists 60,000 to 65,000 clones, about 74% occurring once. This material consisted of peripheral blood, taken on day 0 of AZD1222 vaccination. All receptors derive from an adult in good health.

V and J are TRBV7-8 and TRBJ1-2; TRBD1 matches at 9 bases. This CDR3 comprises 13 residues. With 5 bases clipped from V and 8 bases from J, the junction kept 6 bases outside the gene matches. CDR1 is SGHVS, CDR2 FQNEAQ, per germline. CDR3 amino acids: CASSQGQGQGYTF. The DNA for the CDR3 is TGTGCCAGCAGCCAGGGACAGGGACAGGGCTACACCTTC. The whole variable domain, remainder taken from reference TRBV7-8 and TRBJ1-2, is GAGVSQSPRYKVAKRGQDVALRCDPISGHVSLFWYQQALGQGPEFLTYFQNEAQLDKSGLPSDRFFAERPEGSVSTLKIQRTQQEDSAVYLCASSQGQGQGYTFGSGTRLTVV.

The chain links TRBV3-1 (or the pseudogene TRBV3-2) to TRBJ1-4, with unresolved D. V lost 4 bases and J 10 bases, leaving 13 bases between the germline ends. CDR1 LGHDT and CDR2 YNNKEL come from the germline V gene (reference sequence). The CDR3 runs to 13 residues. Here the CDR3 DNA reads TGTGCCAGCAGCCCAGATAGGCGGGGAAAACTGTTTTTT. It translates to CASSPDRRGKLFF.

This sequence joins TRBV29-1 and TRBJ2-5; D unclear. Trimming removed 0 bases from V and 0 bases from J, with 8 bases in between. The germline CDR1 and CDR2 sequences are SQVTM and ANQGSEA. The CDR3 is 14 residues long. CDR3 region: CSVEDGMYQETQYF. CDR3 nucleotide sequence: TGCAGCGTTGAAGACGGCATGTACCAAGAGACCCAGTACTTC.

The chain is built from TRBV19 and TRBJ2-7; D uncertain. The CDR3 loop spans 11 amino acids. V shed 4 bases and J shed 4 bases, with 5 bases lying between them. Germline-derived CDR1 and CDR2 are LNHDA and SQIVND (reference sequence). CDR3 sequence: CASSTNYEQYF. CDR3 nucleotide sequence: TGTGCCAGTAGTACTAATTACGAGCAGTACTTC.

V is TRBV2 and J is TRBJ2-7, with TRBD1 identical over 9 bases. This CDR3 has 13 amino acids. Germline CDR1 and CDR2: SNHLY and FYNNEI. V shed 4 bases, J shed 3 bases, and the junction held 1 base outside the gene matches. CDR3 nucleotides: TGTGCCAGCAGTGCGGACAGGGGCTACGAGCAGTACTTC. Protein sequence: CASSADRGYEQYF.

The chain has TRBV7-9 and TRBJ2-7; perhaps TRBD2 as D (6 bases). Per the germline V gene, CDR1 is SEHNR and CDR2 is FQNEAQ (reference sequence). CDR3 length equals 17 residues. The ends were cut back, 5 bases at V and 3 bases at J, with 23 bases in the middle. The CDR3 loop reads CASSPAGLVLEGYEQYF. In DNA form, the CDR3 reads TGTGCCAGCAGCCCGGCGGGGCTAGTTCTAGAGGGCTACGAGCAGTACTTC.

The count of this clone is one. The chain links TRBV5-8 to TRBJ1-1; D not resolved. The V end lost 7 bases, the J end lost 0 bases, and 16 bases lay between the germline ends. CDR3 size: 15 residues. Germline V gene lookup returns CDR1 SGHTS and CDR2 YDEGEE. The CDR3 DNA is TGTGCCAGCTCCCGGGGTCAGGTAATGAACACTGAAGCTTTCTTT. Protein sequence: CASSRGQVMNTEAFF.

This clone showed up just once. V gene TRBV18 combines with J gene TRBJ2-1; D not certain. Germline CDR1 reads KGHSH; CDR2 reads LQKENI. This CDR3 contains 13 residues. Deletions cut 3 bases from V and 12 bases from J, with 15 bases between. Written as DNA, the CDR3 is TGTGCCAGCTCACCGCTTGAGAGGCCTTGGCAGTTCTTC. Its translation: CASSPLERPWQFF.

This clone was seen ten or more times. The chain employs TRBV29-1 and TRBJ2-7, with D maybe TRBD1 (6 bases). The length of the CDR3 is 11 residues. The germline V and J ends were trimmed by 7 bases and 3 bases, with 10 bases remaining between them. Germline assignment: CDR1 SQVTM and CDR2 ANQGSEA. CDR3 sequence: CSALGGYEQYF. The CDR3 coding sequence is TGCAGCGCTTTAGGGGGCTACGAGCAGTACTTC.

The DNA of the CDR3 is TGTGCCACCTTTGGGGACGGGGAGCTGTTTTTT. Translation gives CATFGDGELFF. V and J are TRBV6-6 and TRBJ2-2, with unresolved D. CDR3 length equals 11 residues. The germline CDR1 and CDR2 sequences are MNHNY and SVGAGI (reference sequence). V shed 10 bases and J shed 7 bases, with 10 bases lying between them.

The chain is built from TRBV18 and TRBJ2-2; possibly TRBD2 for D (6 bases). CDR1 is KGHSH, CDR2 LQKENI, per germline. The germline V and J ends were trimmed by 3 bases and 6 bases, with 17 bases remaining between them. This CDR3 contains 16 residues. Here the CDR3 reads CASSPPGRGHAGELFF. In nucleotides, the CDR3 is TGTGCCAGCTCACCGCCTGGGCGGGGTCACGCCGGGGAGCTGTTTTTT.

V usage is TRBV19 and J usage is TRBJ1-6, with D unresolved. The CDR3 has 15 residues. V gave up 3 bases and J gave up 7 bases, with 13 bases separating them. Germline V CDR1 and CDR2: LNHDA, SQIVND (reference sequence). In nucleotides, the CDR3 is TGTGCCAGTAGTATCGAGGTTCAGGAAAATTCACCCCTCCACTTT. This translates into CASSIEVQENSPLHF. Combining the CDR3 with reference TRBV19 and TRBJ1-6 gives the whole variable domain DGGITQSPKYLFRKEGQNVTLSCEQNLNHDAMYWYRQDPGQGLRLIYYSQIVNDFQKGDIAEGYSVSREKKESFPLTVTSAQKNPTAFYLCASSIEVQENSPLHFGNGTRLTVT.

The chain couples TRBV11-2 to TRBJ1-1; tentative D call: TRBD1 (5 bases). The germline V gene encodes CDR1 SGHAT and CDR2 FQNNGV. This CDR3 region has 13 residues. Trimming left V 3 bases short and J 4 bases short, with 9 bases between. The CDR3 here is CASSLGLPTEAFF. CDR3 in DNA: TGTGCCAGCAGCTTGGGACTACCCACTGAAGCTTTCTTT.

V and J are TRBV6-2 or TRBV6-3 and TRBJ2-7; D gene ambiguous. The CDR3 consists of 12 residues. Trimming took off 5 bases at V and 3 bases at J, with 8 bases between the two ends. The germline CDR1 and CDR2 sequences are MNHEY and SVGEGT. DNA of the CDR3: TGTGCCAGCAGTACCCAGGACTACGAGCAGTACTTC. Encoded protein: CASSTQDYEQYF.

The gene calls are TRBV19 and TRBJ1-1, with unresolved D. Trimming left V 7 bases short and J 5 bases short, with 14 bases between. Germline CDR1 reads LNHDA; CDR2 reads SQIVND (reference sequence). The CDR3 is 13 residues long. The CDR3 DNA reads TGTGCCAGTAACCCGCCCCTTCGGACTGAAGCTTTCTTT. Protein: CASNPPLRTEAFF.

This clone was detected only a few times. The chain joins TRBV7-2 to TRBJ2-3, with D unresolved. Germline loops: CDR1 SGHTA, CDR2 FQGNSA. CDR3 length equals 15 residues. With 1 base removed from V and 1 base from J, the gap between germline ends came to 9 bases. CDR3 in amino acids: CASSLGHPGTDTQYF. CDR3 coding DNA: TGTGCCAGCAGCTTAGGGCACCCGGGCACAGATACGCAGTATTTT.

The chain carries TRBV2 and TRBJ1-2, with unresolved D. The CDR3 sequence is 12 residues long. V was shortened by 5 bases and J by 4 bases, with 8 bases between the two germline ends. Germline CDR1 SNHLY, CDR2 FYNNEI. CDR3 sequence (DNA): TGTGCCAGCAGTACTCGGACCTATGGCTACACCTTC. This encodes CASSTRTYGYTF.

This chain connects TRBV28 to TRBJ1-1, with a weak D call TRBD1 (5 bases). Germline lookup yields CDR1 MDHEN and CDR2 SYDVKM. V lost 2 bases to trimming and J lost 1 base, with 8 bases between them. The CDR3 is 14 amino acids. Here the CDR3 reads CASSLGQGNTEAFF. The CDR3 region has the DNA TGTGCCAGCAGTTTAGGGCAGGGGAACACTGAAGCTTTCTTT.

The chain couples TRBV13 to TRBJ1-1, with 8 bases that match TRBD1. The CDR3 is made up of 12 amino acids. The V gene's germline CDR1 is PRHDT and CDR2 FYEKMQ (reference sequence). Trimming took 3 bases from V and 8 from J; bases not matched to a gene: 2. CDR3 sequence: CASSFGQGEAFF. CDR3 nucleotide sequence: TGTGCCAGCAGCTTCGGACAGGGCGAAGCTTTCTTT.

The rearrangement uses TRBV6-6 and TRBJ1-6, with a possible D match to TRBD1 (6 bases). Germline-derived CDR1 and CDR2 are MNHNY and SVGAGI (reference sequence). The V gene lost 11 bases and the J gene lost 10 bases, with 18 bases spanning the gap. The CDR3 has 13 residues. The CDR3 DNA reads as TGTGCCGTCGGACGGGAAACAGGGTCACCCCTCCACTTT. Translation gives CAVGRETGSPLHF.

The chain joins TRBV7-8 to TRBJ1-5; D is ambiguous. Germline values: CDR1 SGHVS, CDR2 FQNEAQ. The CDR3 is 15 residues long. V was trimmed by 0 bases and J by 0 bases, leaving 6 bases between them. The CDR3 sequence is CASSLAGYSNQPQHF. As DNA, the CDR3 is TGTGCCAGCAGCTTAGCAGGTTATAGCAATCAGCCCCAGCATTTT.

This clone was picked up a small number of times. The chain has TRBV4-1 and TRBJ2-1, with D maybe TRBD2 (6 bases). Trimming took off 6 bases at V and 0 bases at J, with 9 bases between the two ends. Germline values: CDR1 MGHRA, CDR2 YSYEKL. The CDR3 extends over 14 amino acids. The CDR3 DNA is TGCGCCAGCAGTCGGGGGAGCTCCTACAATGAGCAGTTCTTC. This gives the protein CASSRGSSYNEQFF.

This chain joins TRBV5-4 and TRBJ2-7; 8 nucleotides line up with TRBD2. The V and J ends lost 2 bases and 4 bases, in that order; junction bases with no gene match: 2. Germline CDR1 reads SGHNT; CDR2 reads YYREEE (reference sequence). The CDR3 consists of 13 residues. The CDR3 protein is CASSFRGGYEQYF. Here the CDR3 DNA reads TGTGCCAGCAGCTTCCGGGGGGGTTACGAGCAGTACTTC.

V usage is TRBV5-5 and J usage is TRBJ2-1, with 10 bases that match TRBD1. The junction had 2 bases not matched to a gene; V was cut back by 2 bases and J by 6 bases. CDR1 is SGHKS and CDR2 is YYEKEE in the germline V gene (reference sequence). The CDR3 runs 14 residues. The CDR3 is CASSFDRGRNEQFF. The CDR3, as DNA: TGTGCCAGCAGCTTCGACAGGGGGCGCAATGAGCAGTTCTTC.

The J gene is TRBJ2-3, the V gene TRBV7-9, with D tentatively TRBD1 (6 bases). Germline assignment: CDR1 SEHNR and CDR2 FQNEAQ (reference sequence). CDR3 size: 13 residues. The V and J ends lost 7 bases and 3 bases respectively, with 11 bases between them. CDR3 nucleotide sequence: TGTGCCAGCAAGGGTACAGGGACAGATACGCAGTATTTT. Protein product: CASKGTGTDTQYF.

This clone has more than one count but fewer than ten. This rearrangement joins TRBV7-9 to TRBJ1-6; 11 positions match TRBD1. The CDR3 runs 13 residues. Germline-derived CDR1 and CDR2 are SEHNR and FQNEAQ (reference sequence). J gave up 8 bases and V 9 bases, and 3 bases lay outside the gene matches. The CDR3 is CASPGQGDSPLHF. In DNA, the CDR3 is TGTGCCAGTCCGGGACAGGGGGATTCACCCCTCCACTTT. Complete variable domain (other parts from reference TRBV7-9 and TRBJ1-6): DTGVSQNPRHKITKRGQNVTFRCDPISEHNRLYWYRQTLGQGPEFLTYFQNEAQLEKSRLLSDRFSAERPKGSFSTLEIQRTEQGDSAMYLCASPGQGDSPLHFGNGTRLTVT.

The V gene is TRBV3-1 (or the pseudogene TRBV3-2), the J gene TRBJ1-1, with a possible D match to TRBD1 (6 bases). CDR1 LGHDT and CDR2 YNNKEL come from the germline V gene (reference sequence). This CDR3 is 14 amino acids long. V was pared by 4 bases and J by 0 bases, with 9 bases between. CDR3 coding DNA: TGTGCCAGCAGCCCCGGGACATTGAACACTGAAGCTTTCTTT. Its translation: CASSPGTLNTEAFF.

The chain is built from TRBV5-4 and TRBJ1-1, with D unclear. Between the trimmed V and J ends, which lost 0 bases and 3 bases, there was a span of 9 bases. The germline gives CDR1 SGHNT, CDR2 YYREEE (reference sequence). The CDR3 is 14 residues long. The CDR3 DNA follows: TGTGCCAGCAGCTTGGAGAACAGATACACTGAAGCTTTCTTT. It yields the protein CASSLENRYTEAFF.

The rearrangement links TRBV19 to TRBJ1-1; a possible D gene is TRBD1 (5 bases). V was cut by 2 bases and J by 3 bases, with 7 bases left in between. The CDR3 spans 13 residues. CDR1 is LNHDA and CDR2 is SQIVND in the germline V gene (reference sequence). The DNA of the CDR3 is TGTGCCAGTAGTATATCAGGGCACACTGAAGCTTTCTTT. Translating it yields CASSISGHTEAFF.